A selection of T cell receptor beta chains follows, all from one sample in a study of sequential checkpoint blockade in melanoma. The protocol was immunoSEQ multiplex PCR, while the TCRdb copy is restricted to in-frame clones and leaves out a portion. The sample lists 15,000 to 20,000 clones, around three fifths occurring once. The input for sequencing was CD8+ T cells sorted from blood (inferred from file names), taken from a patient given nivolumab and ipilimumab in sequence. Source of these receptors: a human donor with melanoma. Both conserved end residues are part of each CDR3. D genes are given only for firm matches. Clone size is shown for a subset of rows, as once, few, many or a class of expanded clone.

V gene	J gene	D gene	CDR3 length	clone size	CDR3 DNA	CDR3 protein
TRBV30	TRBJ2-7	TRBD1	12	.	TGTGCCTGGAGAGTCTACAGGGGCGAGCAGTACTTC	CAWRVYRGEQYF
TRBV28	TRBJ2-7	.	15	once	TGTGCCAGCAGTCGAAGCGGGCCAAGCTCCTACGAGCAGTACTTC	CASSRSGPSSYEQYF
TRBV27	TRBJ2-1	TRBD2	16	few	TGTGCCAGCAGTCCGAGTGGCGGGGGGGTTTGGAATGAGCAGTTCTTC	CASSPSGGGVWNEQFF
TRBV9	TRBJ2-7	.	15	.	TGTGCCAGCAGCGACGCCGGGACTCCCCCCTACGAGCAGTACTTC	CASSDAGTPPYEQYF
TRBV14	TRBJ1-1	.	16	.	TGTGCCAGCAGCCAAGATAGAGGGGGAATATCCACTGAAGCTTTCTTT	CASSQDRGGISTEAFF
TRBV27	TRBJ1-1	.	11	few	TGTGCCAGCAGTGTCGGGACTGAAGCTTTCTTT	CASSVGTEAFF
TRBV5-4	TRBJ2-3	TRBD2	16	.	TGTGCCAGCAGCTTAGTAATAGCGGGACCCACAGATACGCAGTATTTT	CASSLVIAGPTDTQYF
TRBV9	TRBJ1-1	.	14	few	TGTGCCAGCAGCGTACGGGTTTATGACACTGAAGCTTTCTTT	CASSVRVYDTEAFF
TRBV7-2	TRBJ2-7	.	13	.	TGTGCCAGCAGCTTAGCGTCCCTAGGCGAGCAGTACTTC	CASSLASLGEQYF
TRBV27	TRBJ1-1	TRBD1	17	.	TGTGCCAGCAGCTCTACAGGGGGGACCTGGTACCACACTGAAGCTTTCTTT	CASSSTGGTWYHTEAFF
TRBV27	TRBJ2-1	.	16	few	TGTGCCAGCAGTGCCTATAGCCCAGTCGCCTACAATGAGCAGTTCTTC	CASSAYSPVAYNEQFF
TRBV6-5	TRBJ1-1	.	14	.	TGTGCCGGCAGTTACTCCGGGATGAACACTGAAGCTTTCTTT	CAGSYSGMNTEAFF
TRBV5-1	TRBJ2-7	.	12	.	TGCGCCAGCAGCTTGGACTTCCACGAGCAGTACTTC	CASSLDFHEQYF